These T cell receptor beta chains were read from a single sample in a study of shared clonotypes between healthy human individuals. Produced via immunoSEQ multiplex PCR; TCRdb's table is partial and in-frame only. In the table there are roughly 2.5 million clones, around 90% of which are singletons. The sequenced sample was naive CD4+ T cells sorted from blood. The receptors were sampled from a man aged 18 to 30 in good health. The CDR3 runs from the conserved cysteine through the conserved F or W. A D gene is named only where the DNA matches it firmly. Size is omitted from some rows. Given values are once, few, many or a class for expanded clones.

>.|.|TRBJ2-7|TRBV29-1
TGCAGCGTTGCGCCCCGCCTTGCTAGCGAATACGAGCAGTACTTC
CSVAPRLASEYEQYF
>.|TRBD1|TRBJ2-5|TRBV29-1
TGCAGCGTTAGGGGGGACAGGGTCCAAGAGACCCAGTACTTC
CSVRGDRVQETQYF
>.|.|TRBJ2-7|TRBV29-1
TGCAGCGTGGCAGGGCCGGTCTACGAGCAGTACTTC
CSVAGPVYEQYF
>.|TRBD1|TRBJ2-6|TRBV7-6
TGTGCCAGCAGCCTGACAGGGGCCGGGGCCAACGTCCTGACTTTC
CASSLTGAGANVLTF
>.|TRBD1|TRBJ1-6|TRBV18
TGTGCCAGCTCACCGGACAGGGGAAATTCACCCCTCCACTTT
CASSPDRGNSPLHF
>.|.|TRBJ1-1|TRBV11-2
TGTGCCAGCAGCTTTTGGAACACTGAAGCTTTCTTT
CASSFWNTEAFF
>.|.|TRBJ1-2|TRBV5-1
TGCGCCAGCAGCTTGGACAGGAACTATGGCTACACCTTC
CASSLDRNYGYTF
>.|.|TRBJ2-7|TRBV28
TGTGCCAGCAGAGGCAGGGTTAGGTCCTACGAGCAGTACTTC
CASRGRVRSYEQYF
>.|TRBD2|TRBJ2-1|TRBV4-3
TGCGCCAGCAGCCAAATAAACTTAGCGGGAGCCTCCTACAATGAGCAGTTCTTC
CASSQINLAGASYNEQFF
>.|.|TRBJ1-5|TRBV2
TGTGCCAGCAGTGAGCAGGGACATCAGCCCCAGCATTTT
CASSEQGHQPQHF
>.|.|TRBJ1-5|TRBV30
TGTGCCTGGAGTGTACAAGGGGGTCAGCCCCAGCATTTT
CAWSVQGGQPQHF
>once|.|TRBJ1-6|TRBV7-6
TGTGCCAGCAGCTTACGGTCAGCCCGTGGCTCCTATAATTCACCCCTCCACTTT
CASSLRSARGSYNSPLHF
>.|.|TRBJ1-6|TRBV19
TGTGCCAGTGGCGCACCCCTTCGCGGGTCCCCCCTCCACTTT
CASGAPLRGSPLHF
>.|TRBD2|TRBJ2-7|TRBV2
TGTGCCAGCAGTAGCGAGCGGGGGGGCTCCTACGAGCAGTACTTC
CASSSERGGSYEQYF
>.|.|TRBJ1-3|TRBV5-8
TGTGCCAGCAGCTTGGAAGGGAGCTCTGGAAACACCATATATTTT
CASSLEGSSGNTIYF
>.|TRBD2|TRBJ2-2|TRBV19
TGTGCCAGTAGTACCCCCTTTACTAGCGGAGGGAACACCGGGGAGCTGTTTTTT
CASSTPFTSGGNTGELFF
>.|.|TRBJ1-6|TRBV6-1
TGTGCCAGCAGTGAAGACGGGAGCTCCTATAATTCACCCCTCCACTTT
CASSEDGSSYNSPLHF
>.|TRBD2|TRBJ2-2|TRBV18
TGTGCCAGCTCACCTTTGGGACTAGCGGGAGTTGTTACCGGGGAGCTGTTTTTT
CASSPLGLAGVVTGELFF
>.|.|TRBJ2-5|TRBV5-1
TGCGCCAGCAGCTGGGCGGGACTCATTCAAGAGACCCAGTACTTC
CASSWAGLIQETQYF
>.|TRBD2|TRBJ2-7|TRBV29-1
TGCAGCGTTGAATTAGCGGGGGGACACTACGAGCAGTACTTC
CSVELAGGHYEQYF
>.|TRBD1|TRBJ2-1|TRBV10-2
TGCGCCAGCAGTGACAGGGGGCTTACCTACAATGAGCAGTTCTTC
CASSDRGLTYNEQFF
>.|.|TRBJ2-2|TRBV2
TGTGCCAGCTCTCCCCAGACAGTCACCGGGGAGCTGTTTTTT
CASSPQTVTGELFF
>.|TRBD1|TRBJ1-5|TRBV27
TGTGCCAGCAGTTTATCCAGGGGGTCTAGCAATCAGCCCCAGCATTTT
CASSLSRGSSNQPQHF
>.|TRBD1|TRBJ1-6|TRBV7-3
TGTGCCAGCAGCTACGGGACAGGGAATTCACCCCTCCACTTT
CASSYGTGNSPLHF
>.|TRBD2|TRBJ2-3|TRBV29-1
TGCAGCGTTGAAAGCGGGGGGGACGTCGGCACAGATACGCAGTATTTT
CSVESGGDVGTDTQYF
>.|.|TRBJ2-3|TRBV28
TGTGCCAGCAGCTCACGAGTAGGAACCACAGATACGCAGTATTTT
CASSSRVGTTDTQYF
>.|.|TRBJ2-5|TRBV5-1
TGCGCCAGCAGCCGGGGGACGGAAGAGACCCAGTACTTC
CASSRGTEETQYF
>.|.|TRBJ2-5|TRBV6-1
TGTGCCAGCAGCCGCCAGGGGAATGAAGGAAAGACCCAGTACTTC
CASSRQGNEGKTQYF
>once|TRBD1|TRBJ2-7|TRBV29-1
TGCAGCGTTGTGGACAGGTCCTACGAGCAGTACTTC
CSVVDRSYEQYF
>.|.|TRBJ2-7|TRBV6-1
TGTGCCAGCAGTGAAGCGGCGACAGGACTTAGGGCCTACGAGCAGTACTTC
CASSEAATGLRAYEQYF
>.|.|TRBJ2-2|TRBV11-2
TGTGCCAGCAGCTTAGTCAGGAACACCGGGGAGCTGTTTTTT
CASSLVRNTGELFF
>once|TRBD2|TRBJ2-3|TRBV5-4
TGTGCCAGCAGCTTACTAGCGGGAGATACGCAGTATTTT
CASSLLAGDTQYF
>.|TRBD1|TRBJ2-5|TRBV27
TGTGCCAGCAGTTTATCAGGGGGTAGACAGGGCCAGTACTTC
CASSLSGGRQGQYF
>.|.|TRBJ2-7|TRBV19
TGTGCCAGTAGTATAGGTCGTAGGAACTACGAGCAGTACTTC
CASSIGRRNYEQYF
>.|.|TRBJ2-5|TRBV5-1
TGCGCCAGCAGCGCCGGAGAGACCCAGTACTTC
CASSAGETQYF
>.|TRBD1|TRBJ1-5|TRBV27
TGTGCCAGCAGTTTATATGGGGGACAGGGGGGAACGAATCATCGGCCCCAGCATTTT
CASSLYGGQGGTNHRPQHF
>.|.|TRBJ1-2|TRBV19
TGTGCCAGTAGTATGACCTCGGGAACACTTAACTATGGCTACACCTTC
CASSMTSGTLNYGYTF
>few|.|TRBJ1-1|TRBV18
TGTGCCAGCTCACCGGACGCTGAAGCTTTCTTT
CASSPDAEAFF
>.|.|TRBJ1-1|TRBV30
TGTGCCTGGATCATTCAGGGATTCACTGAAGCTTTCTTT
CAWIIQGFTEAFF
>.|.|TRBJ2-1|TRBV27
TGTGCCAGCAGGTCGGGGGCCACGGTCTCCTACAATGAGCAGTTCTTC
CASRSGATVSYNEQFF
>.|TRBD1|TRBJ2-7|TRBV10-3
TGTGCCATCAGTCCTAGCCAACCCGGACAGGACTACGAGCAGTACTTC
CAISPSQPGQDYEQYF
>.|.|TRBJ2-5|TRBV5-1
TGCGCCAGCAGCTTCGGCAGAAGACAAGAGACCCAGTACTTC
CASSFGRRQETQYF
>once|TRBD1|TRBJ2-7|TRBV29-1
TGCAGCGTTGCCCAGTGGGGACAGTTCTACGAGCAGTACTTC
CSVAQWGQFYEQYF
>.|TRBD2|TRBJ2-1|TRBV4-1
TGCGCCAGCAGCCAAGATCGCCTAGCGGGACGATACAATGAGCAGTTCTTC
CASSQDRLAGRYNEQFF
>.|TRBD2|TRBJ2-3|TRBV5-4
TGTGCCAGCAGCCCTCGGGGACTAGCGGAAGCAGATACGCAGTATTTT
CASSPRGLAEADTQYF
>.|.|TRBJ2-1|TRBV5-1
TGCGCCAGCAGCTTGGTGGGGGGCAACTCCTACAATGAGCAGTTCTTC
CASSLVGGNSYNEQFF
>.|.|TRBJ2-3|TRBV10-3
TGTGCCATCAGTGAGTCGACGAGCGGGTCCACAGATACGCAGTATTTT
CAISESTSGSTDTQYF
>.|.|TRBJ1-1|TRBV5-8
TGTGCCAGCAGCTATGTGATGAGCACTGAAGCTTTCTTT
CASSYVMSTEAFF
>once|.|TRBJ1-5|TRBV6-1
TGTGCCAGCAGTGAAGGGGTAAGCCTTAGCAATCAGCCCCAGCATTTT
CASSEGVSLSNQPQHF
>.|TRBD1|TRBJ2-1|TRBV5-1
TGCGCCAGCAGCTTGGCCGGGACAGGGGTCATCTACAATGAGCAGTTCTTC
CASSLAGTGVIYNEQFF
>.|.|TRBJ1-2|TRBV7-3
TGTGCCAGCAGCCCAGGACCTGAGCATGGCTACACCTTC
CASSPGPEHGYTF
>.|.|TRBJ2-1|TRBV7-9
TGTGCCAGCAGCTTAGGCGGGGCGGGCCCCCGGCCTGAGCAGTTCTTC
CASSLGGAGPRPEQFF
>once|TRBD2|TRBJ2-7|TRBV5-4
TGTGCCAGCAGCGCCCCCGGGACTAGGAACTACGAGCAGTACTTC
CASSAPGTRNYEQYF
>.|TRBD1|TRBJ2-5|TRBV10-2
TGCGCCAGCCAGGACAGGGCTACCGGGGCCCAGTACTTC
CASQDRATGAQYF
>.|TRBD2|TRBJ2-1|TRBV6-5
TGTGCCAGCACCCTTACTAGCGCGGGACCCCCCGAGCAGTTCTTC
CASTLTSAGPPEQFF
>.|TRBD1|TRBJ2-2|TRBV2
TGTGCCAGCAGTGCGACAGGGACCGGGGAGCTGTTTTTT
CASSATGTGELFF
>.|TRBD1|TRBJ1-1|TRBV19
TGTGCCAGTACTAACGGACAGGCAGATGAAGCTTTCTTT
CASTNGQADEAFF
>.|.|TRBJ2-1|TRBV23-1
TGCGCCAGCAGTCACCCTCTGGGGGGCCCGGTCTATGAGCAGTTCTTC
CASSHPLGGPVYEQFF